One sample yielded the 5 T cell receptor beta chains listed below, sequenced in a study of CD8 T cells in ankylosing spondylitis. TCRdb re-analysed the 5' RACE reads in MiXCR, keeping a single row per CDR3 protein. Among fewer than 350,000 distinct CDR3 sequences listed, roughly 10% were seen once. Sequencing input: blood, either unsorted or a sorted T cell fraction (not recorded which). These receptor sequences come from a female donor with ankylosing spondylitis or in good health (not recorded which).

This clonotype has ten or more counts. The rearrangement joins TRBV20-1 to TRBJ2-7, with 7 bases lining up with TRBD2. CDR1 is DFQATT, CDR2 SNEGSKA, per germline (reference sequence). The CDR3 has 14 residues. Trimming cost V 5 bases and J 0 bases; bases outside gene matches: 7. The DNA for the CDR3 is TGCAGTGCTCTGGTGGGGGGGGGCTCCTACGAGCAGTACTTC. It codes for CSALVGGGSYEQYF.

In its sample, this clonotype was seen many times. The rearrangement joins TRBV10-3 to TRBJ2-7; 9 bases match TRBD1. CDR1 ENHRY and CDR2 SYGVKD come from the germline V gene. The CDR3 spans 15 residues. V was pared by 6 bases and J by 0 bases, with 6 bases of the junction left unmatched. CDR3 in DNA: TGTGCCATCAGGGACGGACAGGGGACCTCCTACGAGCAGTACTTC. This translates into CAIRDGQGTSYEQYF.

This clonotype occurred many times. The V gene is TRBV5-1, the J gene TRBJ2-2, with TRBD2 matching over 12 bases. The CDR3 has 16 residues. The ends lost 2 bases at V and 3 bases at J; junction bases unmatched: 2. Looked up from germline, CDR1 is SGHRS and CDR2 is YFSETQ. For the CDR3, the DNA is TGCGCCAGCAGCTTACGACTAGCGGGAGACACCGGGGAGCTGTTTTTT. The encoded protein is CASSLRLAGDTGELFF.

J is TRBJ2-3 and V is TRBV7-3; TRBD1 agrees at 12 bases. The germline gives CDR1 SGHTA, CDR2 FQGTGA. The CDR3 runs 15 residues. V lost 8 bases, J lost 4 bases, and 7 bases stayed unmatched. CDR3 bases: TGTGCCAGCGGAACCGGGACAGGGGGCGCAGATACGCAGTATTTT. It encodes CASGTGTGGADTQYF.

To note about this clonotype: This could be a read error, since a much larger clone is one nucleotide away. The rearrangement uses TRBV4-2 and TRBJ2-5; possible D gene TRBD1, 6 bases. CDR1 LGHNA and CDR2 YNFKEQ come from the germline V gene. This CDR3 region has 15 residues. Trimming cost V 10 bases and J 7 bases, with 25 bases left between them. This CDR3 is CANTTSQGEMGTQYF. DNA for the CDR3: TGTGCCAACACAACCTCACAGGGCGAGATGGGGACCCAGTACTTC.